This T cell receptor beta chain was recorded in a study of brain T cells in children with intractable seizures (dated by TCRdb to the early 2020s). General notes on the study: As a first screen for immune gene transcripts, resected brain tissue from 53 pediatric epilepsy surgery cases was run on a NanoString immunology panel. Among the roughly twelve selected surgery cases, eight also had pre-surgery blood sequenced, leaving four with brain tissue only.

The germline V gene gives CDR1 as MNHEY and CDR2 as SVGEGT. Taken from cysteine to phenylalanine, the CDR3 has 15 residues. Only the CDR3 region is kept as DNA, spanning 45 bases read in frame from base 1. V and J lose 4 bases and 0 bases, and a span of 12 bases separates them. Points on this clone: Its antigen is unknown. Per-base qualities were not stored, and no clone one base away is much larger.

TCR beta chain sequences were generated from genomic DNA using the immunoSEQ assay. The original methods were these. CDR3 sequences not starting with the conserved framework cysteine at position 104 were manually removed. Clonality was calculated as one minus the normalized Shannon's Diversity Index, with values ranging from 0 (maximal diversity) to 1 (oligoclonal). Chi-squared comparison-of-proportions tests were used to check whether the frequency of the same CDR3 differed between samples, for example brain versus blood. Public clonotypes were identified by searching immuneACCESS, and similarity to known antiviral clonotypes was assessed with the VDJdb browser. This immuneACCESS table, as held by TCRdb, lists in-frame sequences with V and J called but not all clones. Of the missing ones, under half trace to an unresolved V gene in checked studies; the others have no known cause. V, J and clone size are taken as reported in that table, and D and trimming were inferred from the DNA itself. The sample table shows about 40,000 clones, and around 90% are seen once. The ten largest clones take up 6.3% of the sample.

Study-level results and caveats: Because sequencing depth differed between pre- and post-surgery blood, the absence of clones from the pre-surgery sample may reflect undersampling. The patients' HCMV serostatus was not known, and viral specificity was inferred solely from CDR3 sequence similarity.

Interpreted using the paper, the time point label stands for: resected brain tissue, or blood drawn just prior to surgery. The surgery cases showing the highest brain T cell transcript signatures were chosen for TCR beta chain sequencing of brain tissue and, when available, of blood. Prior to surgery, the patients had been treated with at least one anti-epileptic drug. The TCR-sequenced patients were children whose drug-resistant epilepsy was caused by tuberous sclerosis complex, focal cortical dysplasia, Rasmussen encephalitis or hemimegalencephaly. Bulk genomic DNA was isolated from unsorted brain tissue and whole blood using the Monarch genomic DNA purification kit.

This TCR derives from a girl between 2 and 10 years old with tuberous sclerosis and intractable seizures. Recombination linked TRBV6-2 or TRBV6-3 to TRBJ1-1, with no confident D gene call. This specimen consisted of peripheral blood, obtained at surgery. The encoded CDR3 is CASSFYGLLNTEAFF. The DNA reads as follows: TGTGCCAGCAGTTTTTATGGGCTACTGAACACTGAAGCTTTCTTT.